This entry lists 26 T cell receptor beta chains sequenced from one sample in a study of blood T cells in healthy people across ages. A second PCR of about 6 to 11 cycles used a sample-barcoded 5' primer and a J-beta primer mix. Each CDR3 protein is one row after TCRdb ran MiXCR on the 5' RACE reads. The sample shows roughly 680,000 distinct CDR3 sequences, around 45% of them seen only once. Sequenced: blood. Receptors originate from a woman aged 55-69 years in good health.

This chain joins TRBV28 and TRBJ2-6; D call uncertain. CDR3 length: 15 residues. The ends were cut back, 2 bases at V and 2 bases at J, with 7 bases in the middle. Looked up from germline, CDR1 is MDHEN and CDR2 is SYDVKM. This CDR3 reads CASSLGETGANVLTF. CDR3 DNA: TGTGCCAGCAGTTTAGGGGAAACTGGGGCCAACGTCCTGACTTTC. Supplemented by reference TRBV28 and TRBJ2-6, the full variable domain reads DVKVTQSSRYLVKRTGEKVFLECVQDMDHENMFWYRQDPGLGLRLIYFSYDVKMKEKGDIPEGYSVSREKKERFSLILESASTNQTSMYLCASSLGETGANVLTFGAGSRLTVL.

This clonotype has just a few counts. The J gene is TRBJ2-1, the V gene TRBV9, with no clear D. The CDR3 spans 15 residues. The germline V gene has CDR1 SGDLS and CDR2 YYNGEE. Deletions cut 0 bases from V and 0 bases from J, with 7 bases between. CDR3 coding DNA: TGTGCCAGCAGCGTAGCAAGGAGCTCCTACAATGAGCAGTTCTTC. It yields the protein CASSVARSSYNEQFF.

The V call is TRBV11-2, the J call TRBJ1-1, with D possibly matching TRBD1 (5 bases). The CDR3 loop spans 14 amino acids. The germline V and J ends were trimmed by 2 bases and 4 bases, with 11 bases remaining between them. The germline V gene has CDR1 SGHAT and CDR2 FQNNGV. CDR3 sequence reads: CASSLLRGGTEAFF. CDR3 nucleotide sequence: TGTGCCAGCAGCTTACTGAGGGGCGGCACTGAAGCTTTCTTT.

The chain combines TRBV28 with TRBJ2-7; D tentatively reads TRBD1 or TRBD2 (5 bases each). This CDR3 is 15 amino acids long. Germline lookup yields CDR1 MDHEN and CDR2 SYDVKM. Trimming shortened V by 4 bases and J by 3 bases, and 16 bases separated the two germline ends. As DNA, the CDR3 is TGTGCCAGCAGTTATCTCGAGGGGCCCGACTACGAGCAGTACTTC. Its translation: CASSYLEGPDYEQYF. The full variable domain, with the rest looked up from reference TRBV28 and TRBJ2-7, is DVKVTQSSRYLVKRTGEKVFLECVQDMDHENMFWYRQDPGLGLRLIYFSYDVKMKEKGDIPEGYSVSREKKERFSLILESASTNQTSMYLCASSYLEGPDYEQYFGPGTRLTVT.

The chain recombines TRBV7-9 with TRBJ1-2; the D gene is possibly TRBD1 (6 bases). Trimming took 8 bases from V and 11 from J, leaving 21 bases between them. Looked up from germline, CDR1 is SEHNR and CDR2 is FQNEAQ (reference sequence). CDR3 size: 13 residues. The CDR3 loop reads CASSTGGASGYTF. The CDR3 nucleotides read TGTGCCAGCTCTACGGGGGGGGCGTCGGGTTACACCTTC.

The V gene is TRBV12-3 or TRBV12-4, the J gene TRBJ2-7; 7 bases match TRBD1. Germline trimming cut 3 bases from V and 5 bases from J; bases unmatched to any gene: 10. There are 15 residues in the CDR3. CDR3 sequence: CASSFRGTAINEQYF. Here the CDR3 DNA reads TGTGCCAGCAGTTTTAGGGGGACAGCTATCAACGAGCAGTACTTC.

This chain connects TRBV7-2 to TRBJ2-5; weak D call: TRBD2 (5 bases). V lost 0 bases and J lost 5, with 10 bases in between. Germline CDR1 is SGHTA and CDR2 is FQGNSA. This CDR3 spans 14 amino acids. Here the CDR3 DNA reads TGTGCCAGCAGCTTAGCCGGGATGTGGGAGACCCAGTACTTC. Translating gives CASSLAGMWETQYF.

This clonotype turned up a few times. The rearrangement links TRBV12-3 or TRBV12-4 to TRBJ1-2; the D gene is possibly TRBD1 (5 bases). V was pared by 2 bases and J by 7 bases, with 11 bases between. The CDR3 spans 13 residues. CDR3 nucleotides: TGTGCCAGCAGTTTATGGGGGGGGGGTGGCTACACCTTC. Protein product: CASSLWGGGGYTF.

The chain couples TRBV7-3 to TRBJ2-1; D is unclear. Deletions cut 6 bases from V and 10 bases from J, with 13 bases between. CDR3 length equals 12 residues. The germline CDR1 and CDR2 sequences are SGHTA and FQGTGA. The CDR3 here is CASSIPFREQFF. CDR3 sequence (DNA): TGTGCCAGCAGTATTCCGTTCAGGGAGCAGTTCTTC.

With regard to this clonotype: A much larger clone is a single base away; this may be a read error. The rearrangement uses TRBV12-3 or TRBV12-4 and TRBJ2-2; D unresolved. The CDR3 has 12 residues. Trimming left V 6 bases short and J 2 bases short, with 4 bases between. CDR3 coding DNA: TGTGCCAGCAGGTACAACACCGGGGAGCTGTTTTTT. Translating gives CASRYNTGELFF.

V is TRBV25-1 and J is TRBJ2-5, with D unresolved. The J call may be incorrect, as the DNA end agrees better with TRBJ2-7. Germline V gene sequence: CDR1 MGHDK, CDR2 SYGVNS. This CDR3 has 12 residues. CDR3 in amino acids: CASSEYGYEQYF. The CDR3 DNA sequence: TGTGCCAGCAGTGAATATGGCTACGAGCAGTACTTC.

V gene TRBV6-1 combines with J gene TRBJ2-7; the D is unclear. The J call may be wrong; the DNA end is better matched by TRBJ2-4. The germline V gene encodes CDR1 MNHNS and CDR2 SASEGT. The CDR3 has 13 residues. The CDR3 reads CASSEVGWDIQYF. CDR3 in DNA: TGTGCCAGCAGTGAAGTAGGCTGGGACATTCAGTACTTC.

This clonotype was seen a few times. The chain uses TRBV7-2 and TRBJ2-5, with D maybe TRBD1 (5 bases). Germline V lookup: CDR1 SGHTA, CDR2 FQGNSA. The CDR3 runs 14 residues. Trimming pared 0 bases from V and 4 bases from J, leaving 9 bases between. The CDR3 loop is CASSLAGPGETQYF. Here the CDR3 DNA reads TGTGCCAGCAGCTTAGCGGGGCCGGGAGAGACCCAGTACTTC.

Here the CDR3 reads CASSSGRGQPYEQYF. In DNA, the CDR3 is TGTGCCAGCAGCTCAGGGAGGGGACAACCCTACGAGCAGTACTTC. The chain is built from TRBV7-6 and TRBJ2-7; weak D call: TRBD2 (7 bases). The germline V and J ends were trimmed by 4 bases and 2 bases, with 15 bases remaining between them. The CDR3 length is 15 residues. CDR1 and CDR2 from the germline V gene are SGHVS and FNYEAQ.

The chain is built from TRBV20-1 and TRBJ1-1; no clear D. Deletions cut 4 bases from V and 4 bases from J, with 10 bases between. CDR1 and CDR2 (germline): DFQATT, SNEGSKA (reference sequence). The CDR3 runs to 12 residues. The CDR3 DNA is TGCAGTGCTACCCCGGGAAGCACTGAAGCTTTCTTT. Translation: CSATPGSTEAFF.

This clonotype was seen ten or more times. The V and J genes are TRBV29-1 and TRBJ2-7; 8 bases agree with TRBD2. Germline CDR1 SQVTM, CDR2 ANQGSEA. The J segment lost 1 base and the V segment lost 7 bases, leaving 9 bases of the junction unmatched. CDR3 length: 14 amino acids. The CDR3 is CSARTGGRSYEQYF. The CDR3 DNA is TGCAGCGCCCGAACGGGCGGGAGGTCCTACGAGCAGTACTTC.

In DNA, the CDR3 is TGCAGCGTTGAATCTTTCTCTCGGGGGCCAGATACGCAGTATTTT. As protein: CSVESFSRGPDTQYF. The chain has TRBV29-1 and TRBJ2-3, with D perhaps TRBD1 or TRBD2 (6 bases each). Germline-derived CDR1 and CDR2 are SQVTM and ANQGSEA. V lost 2 bases, J lost 4 bases, and 16 bases lay in between. The CDR3 is 15 amino acids.

The chain combines TRBV18 with TRBJ2-4; weak D call: TRBD1 (6 bases). The V gene's germline CDR1 is KGHSH and CDR2 LQKENI. The CDR3 length is 16 residues. V was pared by 4 bases and J by 2 bases, with 15 bases between. CDR3 bases: TGTGCCAGCTCACTCGTGGCTCAGGGGCCCAAAAACATTCAGTACTTC. As protein: CASSLVAQGPKNIQYF.

The chain is built from TRBV7-2 and TRBJ2-7; no firm D call. Germline V gives CDR1 SGHTA, CDR2 FQGNSA. Trimming removed 3 bases from V and 10 bases from J, with 10 bases in between. The CDR3 spans 11 residues. DNA for the CDR3: TGTGCCAGCAGCTTGAGTGAGAGCCAGTACTTC. Protein sequence: CASSLSESQYF.

CDR3 protein: CASSRGGQDHYGYTF. In nucleotides, the CDR3 is TGTGCCAGCAGCCGGGGGGGACAGGACCACTATGGCTACACCTTC. V and J are TRBV9 and TRBJ1-2, with 8 bases fitting TRBD1. The J segment lost 3 bases and the V segment lost 4 bases, leaving 8 bases of the junction unmatched. Germline V gene data show CDR1 as SGDLS and CDR2 as YYNGEE. The CDR3 consists of 15 residues.

The chain joins TRBV5-1 to TRBJ2-1; no clear D gene. CDR3 length: 14 amino acids. V shed 0 bases and J shed 5 bases, with 9 bases lying between them. Germline V lookup: CDR1 SGHRS, CDR2 YFSETQ. The CDR3, as DNA: TGCGCCAGCAGCTTGGCGGTCGGAAACAATGAGCAGTTCTTC. Protein: CASSLAVGNNEQFF.

The rearrangement links TRBV5-1 to TRBJ2-4, with 7 nucleotides matching TRBD1. Germline CDR1 reads SGHRS; CDR2 reads YFSETQ. The V gene end was trimmed by 0 bases and the J gene end by 13 bases; junction bases not matched to a gene: 10. The CDR3 runs 14 residues. The CDR3 nucleotides read TGCGCCAGCAGCTTGGATTTGCAGGGGGATGAGCAGTACTTC. It translates to CASSLDLQGDEQYF.

The chain couples TRBV20-1 to TRBJ1-1; possible D gene TRBD1, 6 bases. The CDR3 has 14 residues. Germline-derived CDR1 and CDR2 are DFQATT and SNEGSKA (reference sequence). V lost 6 bases and J lost 2, with 16 bases in between. CDR3 coding DNA: TGCAGTGCACAGAGCGGGGGCTTTAACACTGAAGCTTTCTTT. Translation gives CSAQSGGFNTEAFF.

Only a few counts were recorded for this clonotype. The chain has TRBV20-1 and TRBJ2-3, with TRBD2 matching over 9 bases. V lost 6 bases, J lost 0 bases, and 7 bases stayed unmatched. The CDR3 is 15 amino acids. Looked up from germline, CDR1 is DFQATT and CDR2 is SNEGSKA (reference sequence). CDR3 protein: CSAPTSGPSTDTQYF. CDR3 coding DNA: TGCAGTGCCCCGACTAGCGGACCTAGCACAGATACGCAGTATTTT.

This clonotype was found a few times. V gene TRBV29-1 combines with J gene TRBJ2-3; maybe TRBD2 (6 bases). This CDR3 comprises 14 residues. V was shortened by 2 bases and J by 3 bases, with 12 bases between the two germline ends. Per germline, CDR1 SQVTM and CDR2 ANQGSEA. The CDR3 region is CSVEWMGGTDTQYF. For the CDR3, the DNA is TGCAGCGTTGAATGGATGGGGGGAACAGATACGCAGTATTTT.

This chain links TRBV20-1 with TRBJ2-1, with D unresolved. The V and J ends lost 0 bases and 10 bases respectively, with 16 bases between them. Germline lookup yields CDR1 DFQATT and CDR2 SNEGSKA (reference sequence). The CDR3 runs to 14 residues. CDR3 in amino acids: CSARDQSETFEQFF. As DNA, the CDR3 is TGCAGTGCTAGAGATCAGTCGGAGACTTTCGAGCAGTTCTTC.